This is a list of T cell receptor beta chains from one sample in a study of blood T cell repertoires in COVID-19. This table comes from immunoSEQ multiplex PCR, and its TCRdb copy is limited to in-frame clones, with some not included. The repertoire holds some 350,000 clones, with more than 70% as singletons. The specimen sequenced was PBMCs or T cells enriched from blood (not recorded which). Source of these receptors: a woman younger than 45 who had recovered from COVID-19. The CDR3 runs from the conserved cysteine through the conserved F or W. A D gene is named only where the DNA matches it firmly. Not every row has a clone size; where given, it reads once, few, many or a size class.

V: TRBV25-1
J: TRBJ1-1
size: .
D: TRBD1
DNA: TGTGCCAGCAGTGAAGACAGGGCGTTTAACACTGAAGCTTTCTTT
CDR3: CASSEDRAFNTEAFF

V: TRBV4-1
J: TRBJ1-5
size: .
D: .
DNA: TGCGCCAGCAGCTTGGACAGTCGGGGCAATCAGCCCCAGCATTTT
CDR3: CASSLDSRGNQPQHF

V: TRBV18
J: TRBJ2-2
size: .
D: TRBD1
DNA: TGTGCCAGCTCACCCCTTATAACAGGGGAAAACACCGGGGAGCTGTTTTTT
CDR3: CASSPLITGENTGELFF

V: TRBV30
J: TRBJ2-1
size: .
D: .
DNA: TGTGCCTGGAGTGTACTTGGTATTTACAATGAGCAGTTCTTC
CDR3: CAWSVLGIYNEQFF

V: TRBV6-5
J: TRBJ2-3
size: .
D: TRBD2
DNA: TGTGCCAGCAGCCTCGGACTAGCGGGGTATACGCAGTATTTT
CDR3: CASSLGLAGYTQYF

V: TRBV9
J: TRBJ1-6
size: .
D: .
DNA: TGTGCCAGCGGGGGGGTCTCCTATAATTCACCCCTCCACTTT
CDR3: CASGGVSYNSPLHF

V: TRBV7-2
J: TRBJ2-3
size: .
D: TRBD2
DNA: TGTGCCAGCAGCTTAGCCTCGTCCGGGGGGGTGGGAGATACGCAGTATTTT
CDR3: CASSLASSGGVGDTQYF

V: TRBV18
J: TRBJ1-4
size: .
D: .
DNA: TGTGCCAGCTCATCAGGGTACCGAGAAAAACTGTTTTTT
CDR3: CASSSGYREKLFF

V: TRBV5-8
J: TRBJ1-5
size: .
D: .
DNA: TGTGCCAGCAGCTACCGGGATCAGCCCCAGCATTTT
CDR3: CASSYRDQPQHF

V: TRBV5-5
J: TRBJ1-1
size: few
D: .
DNA: TGTGCCAGCACCCGGGGGGCAGCTAATGAAGCTTTCTTT
CDR3: CASTRGAANEAFF

V: TRBV29-1
J: TRBJ1-2
size: few
D: .
DNA: TGCAGCGCTTTTGTACAGGGTTCCCATGGCTACACCTTC
CDR3: CSAFVQGSHGYTF

V: TRBV5-4
J: TRBJ2-7
size: .
D: TRBD2
DNA: TGTGCCAGCAGCTTGGTGGGGGGGACTAGTAGATCCGAGCAGTACTTC
CDR3: CASSLVGGTSRSEQYF

V: TRBV9
J: TRBJ1-1
size: .
D: TRBD1
DNA: TGTGCCAGCAGCGTAGGAGATCGACAGGGGCGCACTGAAGCTTTCTTT
CDR3: CASSVGDRQGRTEAFF

V: TRBV7-2
J: TRBJ1-1
size: .
D: TRBD1
DNA: TGTGCCAGCAGCCCCAAGACAGGGGGTATTACTGAAGCTTTCTTT
CDR3: CASSPKTGGITEAFF

V: TRBV19
J: TRBJ2-1
size: .
D: .
DNA: TGTGCCAGTAGTATAAGAAGGGGTCCCTACAATGAGCAGTTCTTC
CDR3: CASSIRRGPYNEQFF

V: TRBV4-1
J: TRBJ1-2
size: .
D: .
DNA: TGCGCCAGCAGCCAGGGCCCCGGGACACCAGTCTATGGCTACACCTTC
CDR3: CASSQGPGTPVYGYTF

V: TRBV2
J: TRBJ2-1
size: .
D: TRBD2
DNA: TGTGCCAGCAGAGGGACTAGCGGGCGGAATGAGCAGTTCTTC
CDR3: CASRGTSGRNEQFF

V: TRBV7-2
J: TRBJ2-7
size: once
D: TRBD2
DNA: TGTGCCAGCAGCTTAAGCGGGGGGGGCGAGCAGTACTTC
CDR3: CASSLSGGGEQYF

V: TRBV7-2
J: TRBJ2-3
size: .
D: .
DNA: TGTGCCAGCAGCCCCTTCACAGATACGCAGTATTTT
CDR3: CASSPFTDTQYF

V: TRBV3-1/TRBV3-2
J: TRBJ1-1
size: .
D: TRBD1
DNA: TGTGCCAGCAGCCTGGACAGGGGGCGTAGGGGTACTGAAGCTTTCTTT
CDR3: CASSLDRGRRGTEAFF

V: TRBV4-2
J: TRBJ1-2
size: few
D: .
DNA: TGTGCCAGCAGCCAAGTGTCGTCGTCCAGGGATTATGGCTACACCTTC
CDR3: CASSQVSSSRDYGYTF

V: TRBV28
J: TRBJ2-1
size: few
D: .
DNA: TGTGCCAGCAGGCAGCCCGGGGGATACAATGAGCAGTTCTTC
CDR3: CASRQPGGYNEQFF